Below are 27 T cell receptor beta chains sequenced from a single sample in a study of Tregs in tolerant kidney transplant recipients. Profiling relied on immunoSEQ multiplex PCR, and the TCRdb table lists in-frame clones only, not all of them. The sample lists more than 60,000 clones, around 98% seen once, with around 0.6% in the top ten. The sequencing used CD4+ T cells from blood, collected before the transplant. The receptors shown here come from a human donor who received a combined kidney and bone marrow transplant.

This sequence joins TRBV5-1 and TRBJ1-1, with 9 bases that match TRBD1. CDR1 and CDR2 (germline): SGHRS, YFSETQ. V was clipped by 4 bases and J by 4 bases; unmatched bases: 11. The CDR3 runs 16 residues. CDR3 in DNA: TGCGCCAGCAGCCCACAGGGGGCGCGAGTTATCACTGAAGCTTTCTTT. Its protein is CASSPQGARVITEAFF.

The rearrangement links TRBV19 to TRBJ2-6, with 7 bases identical to TRBD1. V shed 7 bases, J shed 0 bases, and the junction held 9 bases outside the gene matches. CDR1 and CDR2 (germline): LNHDA, SQIVND (reference sequence). The CDR3 is 17 residues long. The CDR3 coding sequence is TGTGCCAGTACCCGGGGACAGCCCTTCTCTGGGGCCAACGTCCTGACTTTC. Amino acid sequence: CASTRGQPFSGANVLTF.

J is TRBJ2-3 and V is TRBV5-6; tentative D call: TRBD2 (6 bases). Germline V gene sequence: CDR1 SGHDT, CDR2 YYEEEE. There are 17 residues in the CDR3. The ends were cut back, 1 base at V and 4 bases at J, with 19 bases in the middle. In DNA form, the CDR3 reads TGTGCCAGCAGCTTGAAGGGTGCGGGAAGGTGGGCAGATACGCAGTATTTT. It encodes CASSLKGAGRWADTQYF.

V usage is TRBV9 and J usage is TRBJ2-6; D unresolved. The CDR3 covers 16 residues. From germline, CDR1 is SGDLS and CDR2 YYNGEE. V lost 4 bases and J lost 2, with 13 bases in between. The CDR3 region has the DNA TGTGCCAGCAGCTCCCAATCGGGTACTGGGGCCAACGTCCTGACTTTC. Translating it yields CASSSQSGTGANVLTF.

The gene calls are TRBV7-3 and TRBJ2-5; 12 positions match TRBD1. Germline CDR1 reads SGHTA; CDR2 reads FQGTGA. V gave up 5 bases and J gave up 4 bases; unmatched junction bases: 8. This CDR3 comprises 16 residues. In DNA, the CDR3 is TGTGCCAGCAGCCCAACTAGGGACAGGGGGCGAGAGACCCAGTACTTC. It encodes CASSPTRDRGRETQYF.

The DNA of the CDR3 is TGCAGCGTTGTCCGCAACAGGGACTATGGCTACACCTTC. Translating gives CSVVRNRDYGYTF. This sequence joins TRBV29-1 and TRBJ1-2; tentatively, D is TRBD1 (6 bases). Germline values: CDR1 SQVTM, CDR2 ANQGSEA. V was trimmed by 4 bases and J by 3 bases, leaving 12 bases between them. The CDR3 loop spans 13 amino acids.

This clone was counted a single time. V gene TRBV4-2 combines with J gene TRBJ2-5, with 12 bases identical to TRBD2. This CDR3 contains 15 residues. The ends lost 4 bases at V and 3 bases at J; junction bases unmatched: 3. From germline, CDR1 is LGHNA and CDR2 YNFKEQ. This CDR3 reads CASSPTSGGKETQYF. The CDR3 DNA reads TGTGCCAGCAGCCCTACTAGCGGGGGGAAAGAGACCCAGTACTTC.

The chain joins TRBV13 to TRBJ2-1, with D possibly TRBD2 on 6 matching bases. Per the germline V gene, CDR1 is PRHDT and CDR2 is FYEKMQ (reference sequence). The CDR3 runs 17 residues. V lost 2 bases, J lost 5 bases, and 19 bases lay in between. In DNA form, the CDR3 reads TGTGCCAGCAGCTTACCCCGGCGGGGCTCGTTCCACAATGAGCAGTTCTTC. Protein sequence: CASSLPRRGSFHNEQFF.

V is TRBV7-7 and J is TRBJ2-5, with TRBD2 matching 7 bases. Germline V gene sequence: CDR1 SSHAT, CDR2 FNYEAQ (reference sequence). The V and J ends lost 5 bases and 1 base, in that order; junction bases with no gene match: 4. The CDR3 runs to 14 residues. CDR3 sequence: CASSAAGVQETQYF. The CDR3 nucleotides read TGTGCCAGCAGCGCCGCGGGGGTCCAAGAGACCCAGTACTTC.

The gene calls are TRBV28 and TRBJ1-2; no firm D call. The V end was cut by 8 bases, the J end by 8 bases, with 21 bases between. CDR1 MDHEN and CDR2 SYDVKM come from the germline V gene. This CDR3 spans 14 amino acids. Here the CDR3 DNA reads TGTGCCAGCCGCTTCGAGACAAATACTCGGGGCTACACCTTC. Its translation is CASRFETNTRGYTF.

Details on this clone: One junction end disagrees with the germline gene, perhaps due to a read error. The chain uses TRBV27 and TRBJ2-5, with 9 bases lining up with TRBD2. The CDR3 length is 15 residues. Germline V gives CDR1 MNHEY, CDR2 SMNVEV (reference sequence). CDR3 coding DNA: TGTGCCAGCCGTCTTGGCGGGGGGGCTCAAGGGACCCAGTACTTC. Its translation: CASRLGGGAQGTQYF.

This clone was counted once. The V gene is TRBV9, the J gene TRBJ2-3; D is undetermined. Germline V gene data show CDR1 as SGDLS and CDR2 as YYNGEE. Trimming stripped 0 bases from V and 2 bases from J, with 13 bases between. This CDR3 region has 16 residues. The CDR3 loop is CASSVGQAHLTDTQYF. In DNA form, the CDR3 reads TGTGCCAGCAGCGTAGGCCAGGCGCACCTCACAGATACGCAGTATTTT.

This chain uses TRBV9 with TRBJ1-5, with D perhaps TRBD1 (5 bases). Germline CDR1 SGDLS, CDR2 YYNGEE. V lost 0 bases to trimming and J lost 3 bases, with 10 bases between them. This CDR3 is 15 amino acids long. The CDR3 protein is CASSVEGSSNQPQHF. The CDR3 DNA reads as TGTGCCAGCAGCGTAGAGGGGTCCTCCAATCAGCCCCAGCATTTT.

This clone showed up just once. This rearrangement joins TRBV7-2 to TRBJ2-3; maybe TRBD2 (5 bases). Germline V lookup: CDR1 SGHTA, CDR2 FQGNSA. V was shortened by 4 bases and J by 4 bases, with 21 bases between the two germline ends. This CDR3 spans 17 amino acids. The CDR3 sequence: CASSSARMLALPDTQYF. CDR3 in DNA: TGTGCCAGCAGCTCCGCCCGGATGCTAGCCCTCCCAGATACGCAGTATTTT.

This chain uses TRBV2 with TRBJ1-2, with D perhaps TRBD1 (5 bases). V was pared by 6 bases and J by 4 bases, with 9 bases between. The CDR3 extends over 12 amino acids. Looked up from germline, CDR1 is SNHLY and CDR2 is FYNNEI. This CDR3 reads CASSLDSYGYTF. The DNA of the CDR3 is TGTGCCAGCAGCCTCGACAGCTATGGCTACACCTTC.

The chain links TRBV25-1 to TRBJ1-2; D remains ambiguous. Germline CDR1 MGHDK, CDR2 SYGVNS. The CDR3 loop spans 12 amino acids. The V gene lost 4 bases and the J gene lost 4 bases, with 7 bases spanning the gap. DNA for the CDR3: TGTGCCAGCAGTGCGGGATTCTATGGCTACACCTTC. Protein product: CASSAGFYGYTF.

The CDR3 loop is CASSQRDRENYGYTF. CDR3 DNA: TGCGCCAGCAGCCAGAGGGACAGGGAGAACTATGGCTACACCTTC. The rearrangement joins TRBV4-1 to TRBJ1-2, with 9 bases that match TRBD1. Germline CDR1 reads MGHRA; CDR2 reads YSYEKL. The J segment lost 2 bases and the V segment lost 3 bases, leaving 4 bases of the junction unmatched. This CDR3 contains 15 residues.

A word on this clone: Other nucleotide sequences in the sample specify the same CDR3. The J gene is TRBJ2-7, the V gene TRBV27, with 7 bases lining up with TRBD1. CDR3 length: 13 amino acids. Germline V gene data show CDR1 as MNHEY and CDR2 as SMNVEV (reference sequence). V was pared by 5 bases and J by 2 bases, with 3 bases of the junction left unmatched. The CDR3 DNA follows: TGTGCCAGCAGTCTCGGGACAGCCTACGAGCAGTACTTC. Translating gives CASSLGTAYEQYF.

The rearrangement uses TRBV9 and TRBJ2-2, with 8 bases matching TRBD2. V shed 2 bases, J shed 2 bases, and the junction held 2 bases outside the gene matches. The germline V gene has CDR1 SGDLS and CDR2 YYNGEE. This CDR3 region has 15 residues. The CDR3 DNA follows: TGTGCCAGCAGCGTTAGCGGGGCAAACACCGGGGAGCTGTTTTTT. It translates to CASSVSGANTGELFF.

This clone appeared a single time. The rearrangement joins TRBV5-1 to TRBJ2-5; unclear D gene. The CDR3 spans 14 residues. V lost 2 bases and J lost 4, with 12 bases in between. Germline CDR1 SGHRS, CDR2 YFSETQ. The DNA of the CDR3 is TGCGCCAGCAGCTTAGGCCTGACGGGAGAGACCCAGTACTTC. The encoded protein is CASSLGLTGETQYF.

The V call is TRBV19, the J call TRBJ1-2; TRBD1 matches at 9 bases. The germline V gene encodes CDR1 LNHDA and CDR2 SQIVND (reference sequence). CDR3 length equals 17 residues. J lost 5 bases, V lost 3 bases, and 13 bases had no gene match. DNA for the CDR3: TGTGCCAGTAGTATGAGTTCTGCCGGGACAGGGTTTTATGGCTACACCTTC. This sequence encodes CASSMSSAGTGFYGYTF.

The chain joins TRBV6-5 to TRBJ1-1, with TRBD1 identical over 8 bases. Germline-derived CDR1 and CDR2 are MNHEY and SVGAGI. CDR3 length: 16 amino acids. The V and J ends lost 4 bases and 5 bases, in that order; junction bases with no gene match: 12. The CDR3 loop is CASSSLRQGLGTEAFF. The CDR3 coding sequence is TGTGCCAGCAGTTCCCTACGACAGGGGTTGGGAACTGAAGCTTTCTTT.

V is TRBV5-1 and J is TRBJ2-6, with TRBD1 matching 12 bases. The trim removed 2 bases at V and 1 base at J, leaving 4 bases unmatched. CDR1 is SGHRS, CDR2 YFSETQ, per germline. The CDR3 runs to 18 residues. The CDR3 DNA sequence: TGCGCCAGCAGCTTAGGGGGACAGGGGGCGTCTGGGGCCAACGTCCTGACTTTC. Translating gives CASSLGGQGASGANVLTF.

The rearrangement links TRBV19 to TRBJ1-3, with D possibly matching TRBD1 (6 bases). The germline V and J ends were trimmed by 6 bases and 4 bases, with 13 bases remaining between them. Germline V gene lookup returns CDR1 LNHDA and CDR2 SQIVND (reference sequence). The CDR3 loop spans 14 amino acids. The CDR3 loop is CASRPTGSGNTIYF. CDR3 sequence (DNA): TGTGCCAGTAGACCAACAGGGTCAGGAAACACCATATATTTT.

This chain uses TRBV7-2 with TRBJ2-5; weak D call: TRBD1 (6 bases). Germline V CDR1 and CDR2: SGHTA, FQGNSA. The length of the CDR3 is 15 residues. V was trimmed by 0 bases and J by 9 bases, leaving 17 bases between them. DNA of the CDR3: TGTGCCAGCAGCTTAGCCGGACAGTTAAGCATGGCCCAGTACTTC. This translates into CASSLAGQLSMAQYF.

This clone was observed a single time. V gene TRBV2 combines with J gene TRBJ2-1; 12 nucleotides match TRBD2. Germline-derived CDR1 and CDR2 are SNHLY and FYNNEI. The CDR3 spans 15 residues. The junction had 2 bases not matched to a gene; V was cut back by 4 bases and J by 4 bases. CDR3 DNA sequence: TGTGCCAGCAGTGCAACTAGCGGGGGGTACAATGAGCAGTTCTTC. Protein: CASSATSGGYNEQFF.

The V call is TRBV7-2, the J call TRBJ2-3, with D tentatively TRBD2 (6 bases). The V and J ends lost 2 bases and 8 bases respectively, with 17 bases between them. Germline V CDR1 and CDR2: SGHTA, FQGNSA. This CDR3 region has 15 residues. This CDR3 reads CASSLRGGQAATQYF. CDR3 bases: TGTGCCAGCAGCTTACGAGGAGGGCAGGCAGCTACGCAGTATTTT.